Shown below are 29 T cell receptor beta chains from a single sample sequenced in a study of blood T cell repertoires in COVID-19. Clones were sequenced by immunoSEQ multiplex PCR, and TCRdb holds only the in-frame ones, with some missing. The sample has around 230,000 clones, 65% to 90% seen once. Material for sequencing was peripheral blood. Receptor source: a man aged 50-59 years with COVID-19, enrolled during active disease.

CDR3 nucleotides: TGTGCCAGCAGCCCCGGGAGGAGGAGAATAACGGGCTCCTATAATTCACCCCTCCACTTT. Protein: CASSPGRRRITGSYNSPLHF. The gene calls are TRBV13 and TRBJ1-6; D uncertain. Trimming cost V 5 bases and J 0 bases, with 23 bases left between them. CDR1 is PRHDT, CDR2 FYEKMQ, per germline (reference sequence). This CDR3 is 20 amino acids long. The full variable domain, completed using reference TRBV13 and TRBJ1-6, is AAGVIQSPRHLIKEKRETATLKCYPIPRHDTVYWYQQGPGQDPQFLISFYEKMQSDKGSIPDRFSAQQFSDYHSELNMSSLELGDSALYFCASSPGRRRITGSYNSPLHFGNGTRLTVT.

The chain combines TRBV5-4 with TRBJ2-3; TRBD2 matches at 7 bases. With V trimmed by 5 bases and J by 5 bases, 8 bases remained unmatched. CDR1 and CDR2 from the germline V gene are SGHNT and YYREEE (reference sequence). This CDR3 has 14 amino acids. The CDR3 region is CASSPGGLGDTQYF. CDR3 coding DNA: TGTGCCAGCAGTCCGGGGGGACTGGGAGATACGCAGTATTTT.

The chain combines TRBV5-1 with TRBJ2-7; TRBD1 aligns across 7 bases. After removal of 3 bases from V and 6 bases from J, the junction contained 6 bases not matched to a gene. Per germline, CDR1 SGHRS and CDR2 YFSETQ. CDR3 size: 13 residues. The CDR3 DNA follows: TGCGCCAGCAGCTGGGACAGCTCTACCGAGCAGTACTTC. It codes for CASSWDSSTEQYF.

This sequence joins TRBV19 and TRBJ1-4; D is perhaps TRBD1 (6 bases). The CDR3 has 14 residues. V lost 6 bases and J lost 7, with 15 bases in between. In germline, CDR1 is LNHDA, CDR2 SQIVND (reference sequence). The chain's CDR3 is CASRSRGRGEKLFF. The CDR3 coding sequence is TGTGCCAGTAGATCCAGGGGCCGTGGTGAAAAACTGTTTTTT.

This rearrangement joins TRBV3-1 (or the pseudogene TRBV3-2) to TRBJ1-4; D remains unclear. Between the trimmed V and J ends, which lost 3 bases and 7 bases, there was a span of 12 bases. Germline CDR1 LGHDT, CDR2 YNNKEL (reference sequence). The CDR3 loop spans 14 amino acids. The CDR3 spells CASSQGFEGEKLFF. CDR3 DNA sequence: TGTGCCAGCAGCCAGGGTTTCGAGGGTGAAAAACTGTTTTTT.

This clone was recorded once. This chain links TRBV4-1 with TRBJ2-1, with D tentatively TRBD2 (7 bases). Germline-derived CDR1 and CDR2 are MGHRA and YSYEKL. V lost 2 bases and J 4 bases, leaving 12 bases between the germline ends. The CDR3 runs 15 residues. The CDR3 nucleotides read TGCGCCAGCAGCCAATACAGCGGGACATACAATGAGCAGTTCTTC. This translates into CASSQYSGTYNEQFF.

The chain is built from TRBV6-1 and TRBJ2-3; 9 bases align to TRBD2. V was pared by 3 bases and J by 0 bases, with 4 bases of the junction left unmatched. The CDR3 totals 16 residues. Germline-derived CDR1 and CDR2 are MNHNS and SASEGT. The CDR3 here is CASSDQRGASTDTQYF. In DNA, the CDR3 is TGTGCCAGCAGTGACCAGCGGGGGGCCAGCACAGATACGCAGTATTTT.

The V and J genes are TRBV5-5 and TRBJ2-5; 7 nucleotides line up with TRBD2. J gave up 2 bases and V 5 bases, and 18 bases lay outside the gene matches. This CDR3 is built from 18 residues. Germline assignment: CDR1 SGHKS and CDR2 YYEKEE (reference sequence). The CDR3 reads CASSSAGGSSSWQETQYF. In nucleotides, the CDR3 is TGTGCCAGCAGTAGTGCTGGCGGGAGTTCAAGTTGGCAAGAGACCCAGTACTTC. Using reference TRBV5-5 and TRBJ2-5 for the parts outside the CDR3, the full variable domain is DAGVTQSPTHLIKTRGQQVTLRCSPISGHKSVSWYQQVLGQGPQFIFQYYEKEERGRGNFPDRFSARQFPNYSSELNVNALLLGDSALYLCASSSAGGSSSWQETQYFGPGTRLLVL.

The chain joins TRBV10-1 to TRBJ2-7; D perhaps matches TRBD1 (5 bases). V lost 0 bases to trimming and J lost 2 bases, with 17 bases between them. This CDR3 has 17 residues. CDR1 WNHNN and CDR2 SYGVQD come from the germline V gene (reference sequence). The CDR3 here is CASSESAGPDGAYEQYF. In nucleotides, the CDR3 is TGCGCCAGCAGTGAGTCGGCAGGGCCGGATGGTGCCTACGAGCAGTACTTC.

The genes are TRBV30 and TRBJ2-5; D possibly corresponds to TRBD1 (6 bases). Germline CDR1 reads GTSNPN; CDR2 reads SVGIG (reference sequence). Trimming shortened V by 0 bases and J by 4 bases, and 6 bases separated the two germline ends. The CDR3 totals 12 residues. The CDR3 sequence is CAWSVGGETQYF. The CDR3 coding sequence is TGTGCCTGGAGTGTAGGGGGAGAGACCCAGTACTTC.

The CDR3, as DNA: TGTGCCAGCAGGATGTCTACCACAGATACGCAGTATTTT. As protein: CASRMSTTDTQYF. The chain is built from TRBV27 and TRBJ2-3; D remains ambiguous. With 6 bases removed from V and 2 bases from J, the gap between germline ends came to 9 bases. CDR3 length: 13 amino acids. CDR1 and CDR2 (germline): MNHEY, SMNVEV (reference sequence).

The chain uses TRBV28 and TRBJ1-6; TRBD1 might be the D (6 bases). Trimming took 5 bases from V and 13 from J, leaving 21 bases between them. The CDR3 contains 15 residues. The germline CDR1 and CDR2 sequences are MDHEN and SYDVKM. The DNA of the CDR3 is TGTGCCAGCAGTCCCCGGGACATTCGGATTCACCCCCTCCACTTT. Protein: CASSPRDIRIHPLHF.

DNA of the CDR3: TGTGCCAGCAGCTTGGATGGGGGGGGTGACTATGGCTACACCTTC. Translation: CASSLDGGGDYGYTF. This rearrangement joins TRBV5-4 to TRBJ1-2; TRBD1 is a possible D gene (5 bases). The CDR3 is 15 residues long. Trimming removed 0 bases from V and 3 bases from J, with 12 bases in between. Germline lookup yields CDR1 SGHNT and CDR2 YYREEE (reference sequence).

The rearrangement joins TRBV10-3 to TRBJ1-1; 8 nucleotides align to TRBD1. Looked up from germline, CDR1 is ENHRY and CDR2 is SYGVKD. CDR3 length: 14 amino acids. J gave up 4 bases and V 8 bases, and 9 bases lay outside the gene matches. The CDR3 reads CAIAPGGLSTEAFF. The CDR3 DNA reads TGTGCCATCGCACCAGGGGGCTTAAGCACTGAAGCTTTCTTT.

The chain carries TRBV30 and TRBJ2-7, with D unresolved. V lost 4 bases and J 2 bases, leaving 9 bases between the germline ends. The CDR3 consists of 12 residues. The V gene's germline CDR1 is GTSNPN and CDR2 SVGIG (reference sequence). CDR3 region: CAWNTATYEQYF. The CDR3, as DNA: TGTGCCTGGAACACAGCAACCTACGAGCAGTACTTC.

Of note for this clone: The same CDR3 arises from other DNA sequences in this sample as well. This chain connects TRBV9 to TRBJ1-2; D is perhaps TRBD1 (6 bases). This CDR3 has 13 residues. The germline V and J ends were trimmed by 0 bases and 8 bases, with 11 bases remaining between them. Per the germline V gene, CDR1 is SGDLS and CDR2 is YYNGEE. In DNA form, the CDR3 reads TGTGCCAGCAGCGTAGCACAGGGCCGGGGCTACACCTTC. Translating it yields CASSVAQGRGYTF.

The chain uses TRBV4-2 and TRBJ2-1; tentative D call: TRBD1 (6 bases). From germline, CDR1 is LGHNA and CDR2 YNFKEQ. The CDR3 is made up of 15 amino acids. V was trimmed by 0 bases and J by 9 bases, leaving 15 bases between them. In DNA, the CDR3 is TGTGCCAGCAGCCAAGACCCGGCCAGGGGAAGTGAGCAGTTCTTC. Its protein is CASSQDPARGSEQFF.

The gene calls are TRBV6-2 or TRBV6-3 and TRBJ2-1; TRBD1 matches 8 bases. Unmatched junction bases numbered 7, after V lost 1 base and J lost 8 bases. Germline assignment: CDR1 MNHEY and CDR2 SVGEGT. The CDR3 extends over 15 amino acids. CDR3 coding DNA: TGTGCCAGCAGTTACTGGCCAGGGGGCATAGATGAGCAGTTCTTC. Protein sequence: CASSYWPGGIDEQFF.

The chain recombines TRBV4-3 with TRBJ1-2; TRBD1 matches at 10 bases. The CDR3 extends over 18 amino acids. V lost 0 bases and J lost 8; bases outside the gene matches: 15. Germline loops: CDR1 LGHNA, CDR2 YSLEER. DNA of the CDR3: TGCGCCAGCAGCCAAGATAGGATTAGCTGGACAGGGGGAATGGGCTACACCTTC. Protein product: CASSQDRISWTGGMGYTF.

V usage is TRBV29-1 and J usage is TRBJ1-1; D is possibly TRBD1 (5 bases). CDR3 length: 15 amino acids. Germline V gene lookup returns CDR1 SQVTM and CDR2 ANQGSEA. The V gene lost 4 bases and the J gene lost 5 bases, with 20 bases spanning the gap. The CDR3 nucleotides are TGCAGCGTTGCTTACCTGACAGCCCCTGGGACTGAAGCTTTCTTT. This translates into CSVAYLTAPGTEAFF.

The chain has TRBV3-1 (or the pseudogene TRBV3-2) and TRBJ2-2; 9 bases map to TRBD2. The CDR3 runs to 19 residues. The germline V gene has CDR1 LGHDT and CDR2 YNNKEL (reference sequence). With 4 bases clipped from V and 1 base from J, the junction kept 13 bases outside the gene matches. DNA for the CDR3: TGTGCCAGCAGCCCGAGGGTGGGTAGCGGGAGCGGGAACACCGGGGAGCTGTTTTTT. As protein: CASSPRVGSGSGNTGELFF.

This clone occurred once. CDR3 in DNA: TGCGCCAGCAGCTTGGCACCGGTTAGAGGCACAGATACGCAGTATTTT. It encodes CASSLAPVRGTDTQYF. This chain connects TRBV5-1 to TRBJ2-3; no clear D gene. The CDR3 is 16 residues long. Trimming shortened V by 0 bases and J by 1 base, and 12 bases separated the two germline ends. Germline V gives CDR1 SGHRS, CDR2 YFSETQ.

CDR3 DNA: TGTGCCAGCAGTTACACGGGACAGGGGGCCTCCTATAATTCACCCCTCCACTTT. Protein: CASSYTGQGASYNSPLHF. The V call is TRBV6-2 or TRBV6-3, the J call TRBJ1-6; the match to TRBD1 covers 12 bases. Germline loops: CDR1 MNHEY, CDR2 SVGEGT. The CDR3 runs to 18 residues. V shed 2 bases, J shed 0 bases, and the junction held 2 bases outside the gene matches.

The CDR3: CASSRPAGRGTNTEAFF. CDR3 DNA sequence: TGTGCCAGCAGCCGACCGGCAGGCCGGGGAACGAACACTGAAGCTTTCTTT. V usage is TRBV5-4 and J usage is TRBJ1-1, with D hard to call. CDR1 and CDR2 from the germline V gene are SGHNT and YYREEE (reference sequence). V was clipped by 4 bases and J by 1 base, with 20 bases between them. The CDR3 extends over 17 amino acids.

V is TRBV5-1 and J is TRBJ2-5; TRBD1 matches 7 bases. V was pared by 2 bases and J by 1 base, with 8 bases of the junction left unmatched. Germline V gene data show CDR1 as SGHRS and CDR2 as YFSETQ. This CDR3 is built from 16 residues. The CDR3, as DNA: TGCGCCAGCAGCTTATCCGGGACAGCGACCCAAGAGACCCAGTACTTC. It encodes CASSLSGTATQETQYF.

This rearrangement joins TRBV5-1 to TRBJ2-1; weak D call: TRBD2 (6 bases). Germline CDR1 reads SGHRS; CDR2 reads YFSETQ. V gave up 4 bases and J gave up 3 bases, with 14 bases separating them. The CDR3 contains 15 residues. In DNA form, the CDR3 reads TGCGCCAGCAGCGTGGGGGGAGGCGGCTACAATGAGCAGTTCTTC. It encodes CASSVGGGGYNEQFF.

The chain uses TRBV5-4 and TRBJ2-7, with 10 bases fitting TRBD2. Germline V CDR1 and CDR2: SGHNT, YYREEE (reference sequence). J lost 2 bases, V lost 1 base, and 3 bases had no gene match. This CDR3 comprises 15 residues. The CDR3 DNA sequence: TGTGCCAGCAGCTTGTCTCTAGCGGGGGCCTACGAGCAGTACTTC. Protein: CASSLSLAGAYEQYF. Supplemented by reference TRBV5-4 and TRBJ2-7, the full variable domain reads ETGVTQSPTHLIKTRGQQVTLRCSSQSGHNTVSWYQQALGQGPQFIFQYYREEENGRGNFPPRFSGLQFPNYSSELNVNALELDDSALYLCASSLSLAGAYEQYFGPGTRLTVT.

This sequence joins TRBV30 and TRBJ2-5; maybe TRBD1 (5 bases). Per the germline V gene, CDR1 is GTSNPN and CDR2 is SVGIG (reference sequence). V was pared by 5 bases and J by 4 bases, with 14 bases between. This CDR3 has 13 amino acids. DNA of the CDR3: TGTGCCTGGTCCATTGGGGCTGGAGAGACCCAGTACTTC. Protein sequence: CAWSIGAGETQYF.

The chain recombines TRBV19 with TRBJ1-6; perhaps TRBD1 as D (6 bases). The CDR3 runs to 15 residues. CDR1 is LNHDA, CDR2 SQIVND, per germline (reference sequence). The germline V and J ends were trimmed by 8 bases and 6 bases, with 17 bases remaining between them. The CDR3 loop is CASSTTRGFNSPLHF. The CDR3 DNA reads as TGTGCCAGTTCAACCACCAGGGGTTTTAATTCACCCCTCCACTTT.